This T cell receptor (beta chain) appears in the sequencing data of a study of identical twins. Study results and caveats: Cord blood beta clonotypes present at high abundance carried fewer insertions; no such pattern appeared in memory repertoires. The study found weaker excess twin sharing in beta out-of-frame sequences.

Unique molecular identifiers were present on cDNA, and template switching added a universal primer site. TCRdb reprocessed the 5' RACE reads via MiXCR and lists one record per CDR3 protein. Of roughly 1.6 million distinct CDR3 sequences listed, roughly a third are singletons. This clonotype was detected only a few times. Its specificity is not known. Germline V gives CDR1 LGHNT, CDR2 FRNRAP. The CDR3 runs 17 residues. V lost 10 bases, J lost 2 bases, and 13 bases stayed unmatched. Healthy Caucasians provided all donations. The rearrangement links TRBV12-5 to TRBJ2-3; 12 nucleotides agree with TRBD2. The receptor was isolated from a newborn girl in good health. What was sequenced was cord blood. CDR3 sequence reads: CATSKGTSGLPTDTQYF. CDR3 nucleotide sequence: TGTGCTACATCGAAAGGGACTAGCGGGTTACCCACAGATACGCAGTATTTT.